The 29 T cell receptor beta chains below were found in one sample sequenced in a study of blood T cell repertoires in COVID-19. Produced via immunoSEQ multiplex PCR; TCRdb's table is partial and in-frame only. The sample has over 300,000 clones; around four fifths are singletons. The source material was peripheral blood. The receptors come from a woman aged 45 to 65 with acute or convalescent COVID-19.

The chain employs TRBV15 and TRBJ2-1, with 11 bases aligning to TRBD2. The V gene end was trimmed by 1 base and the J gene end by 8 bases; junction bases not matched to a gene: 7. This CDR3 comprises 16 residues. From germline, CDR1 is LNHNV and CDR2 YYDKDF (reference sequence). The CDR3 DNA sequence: TGTGCCACCAGCAGAGTCTTAGCGGGGGGGCCCTATGAGCAGTTCTTC. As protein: CATSRVLAGGPYEQFF.

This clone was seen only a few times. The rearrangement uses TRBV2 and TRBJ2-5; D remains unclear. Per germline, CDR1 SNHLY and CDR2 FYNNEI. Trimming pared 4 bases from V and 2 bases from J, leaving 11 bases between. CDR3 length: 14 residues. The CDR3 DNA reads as TGTGCCAGCAGTGTGGTAGCAGTGCAAGAGACCCAGTACTTC. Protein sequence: CASSVVAVQETQYF.

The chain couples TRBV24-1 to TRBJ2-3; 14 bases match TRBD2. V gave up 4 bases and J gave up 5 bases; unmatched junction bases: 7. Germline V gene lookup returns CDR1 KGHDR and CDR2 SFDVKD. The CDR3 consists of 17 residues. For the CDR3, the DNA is TGTGCCACCAGTGAACCCGGACTAGCGGGAGGTGGAGATACGCAGTATTTT. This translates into CATSEPGLAGGGDTQYF.

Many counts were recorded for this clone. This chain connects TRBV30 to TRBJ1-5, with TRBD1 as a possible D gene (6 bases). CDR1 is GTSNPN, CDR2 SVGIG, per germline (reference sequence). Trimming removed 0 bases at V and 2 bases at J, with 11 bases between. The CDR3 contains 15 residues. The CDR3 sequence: CAWSVARGGNQPQHF. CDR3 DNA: TGTGCCTGGAGTGTTGCCAGGGGAGGCAATCAGCCCCAGCATTTT. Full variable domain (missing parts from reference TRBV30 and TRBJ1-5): SQTIHQWPATLVQPVGSPLSLECTVEGTSNPNLYWYRQAAGRGLQLLFYSVGIGQISSEVPQNLSASRPQDRQFILSSKKLLLSDSGFYLCAWSVARGGNQPQHFGDGTRLSIL.

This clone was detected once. The CDR3 protein is CASSEDRGFGEKLFF. The DNA for the CDR3 is TGTGCCAGCAGTGAGGACAGGGGATTTGGGGAAAAACTGTTTTTT. This sequence joins TRBV6-1 and TRBJ1-4; 9 nucleotides match TRBD1. CDR1 and CDR2 from the germline V gene are MNHNS and SASEGT. V lost 3 bases and J lost 8; bases outside the gene matches: 7. The CDR3 extends over 15 amino acids.

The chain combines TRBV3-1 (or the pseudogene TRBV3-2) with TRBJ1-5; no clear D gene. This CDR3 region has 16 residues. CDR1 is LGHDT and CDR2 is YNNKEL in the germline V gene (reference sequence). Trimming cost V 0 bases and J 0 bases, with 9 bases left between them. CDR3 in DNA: TGTGCCAGCAGCCAAGACTTCGGTTATAGCAATCAGCCCCAGCATTTT. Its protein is CASSQDFGYSNQPQHF.

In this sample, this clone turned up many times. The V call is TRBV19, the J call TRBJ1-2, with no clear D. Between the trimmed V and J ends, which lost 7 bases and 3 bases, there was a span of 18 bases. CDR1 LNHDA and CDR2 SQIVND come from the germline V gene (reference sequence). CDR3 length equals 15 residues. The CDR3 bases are TGTGCCAGTACCCCAGCGGGCACGCTGGACTATGGCTACACCTTC. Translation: CASTPAGTLDYGYTF.

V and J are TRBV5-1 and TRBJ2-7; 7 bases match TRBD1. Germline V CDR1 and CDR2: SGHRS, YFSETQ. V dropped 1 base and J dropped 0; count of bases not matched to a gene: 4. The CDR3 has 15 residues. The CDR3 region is CASSLSPGGSYEQYF. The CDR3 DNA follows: TGCGCCAGCAGCTTGTCGCCAGGGGGCTCCTACGAGCAGTACTTC. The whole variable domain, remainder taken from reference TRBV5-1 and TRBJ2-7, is KAGVTQTPRYLIKTRGQQVTLSCSPISGHRSVSWYQQTPGQGLQFLFEYFSETQRNKGNFPGRFSGRQFSNSRSEMNVSTLELGDSALYLCASSLSPGGSYEQYFGPGTRLTVT.

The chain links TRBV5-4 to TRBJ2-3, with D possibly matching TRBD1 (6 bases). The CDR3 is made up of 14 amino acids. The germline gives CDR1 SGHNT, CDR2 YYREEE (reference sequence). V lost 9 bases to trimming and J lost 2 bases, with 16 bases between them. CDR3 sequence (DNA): TGTGCCACAGAAACGGGACAATACACAGATACGCAGTATTTT. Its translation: CATETGQYTDTQYF.

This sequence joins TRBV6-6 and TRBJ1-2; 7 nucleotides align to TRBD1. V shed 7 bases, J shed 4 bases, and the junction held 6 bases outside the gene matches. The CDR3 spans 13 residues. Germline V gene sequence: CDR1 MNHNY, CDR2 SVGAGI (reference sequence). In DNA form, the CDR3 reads TGTGCCAGCACCTTACAGGGGTTCTATGGCTACACCTTC. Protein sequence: CASTLQGFYGYTF.

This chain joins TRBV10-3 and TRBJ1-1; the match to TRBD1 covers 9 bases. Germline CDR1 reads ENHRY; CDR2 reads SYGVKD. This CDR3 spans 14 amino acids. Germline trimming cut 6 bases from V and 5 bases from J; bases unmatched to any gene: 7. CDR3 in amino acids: CAIRETGGDTEAFF. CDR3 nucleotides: TGTGCCATCAGAGAGACAGGGGGTGATACTGAAGCTTTCTTT.

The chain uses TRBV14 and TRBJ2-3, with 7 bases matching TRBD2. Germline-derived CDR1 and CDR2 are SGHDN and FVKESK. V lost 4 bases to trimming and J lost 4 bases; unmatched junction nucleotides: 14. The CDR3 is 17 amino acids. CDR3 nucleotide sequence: TGTGCCAGCAGCCTAGCCGGCGGGGGTATCTTCGCAGATACGCAGTATTTT. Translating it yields CASSLAGGGIFADTQYF.

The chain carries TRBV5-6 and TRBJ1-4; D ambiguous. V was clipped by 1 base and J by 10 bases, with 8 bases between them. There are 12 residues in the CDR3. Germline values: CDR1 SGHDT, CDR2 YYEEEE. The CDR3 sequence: CASSLLEGKLFF. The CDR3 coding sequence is TGTGCCAGCAGCTTGCTTGAGGGAAAACTGTTTTTT.

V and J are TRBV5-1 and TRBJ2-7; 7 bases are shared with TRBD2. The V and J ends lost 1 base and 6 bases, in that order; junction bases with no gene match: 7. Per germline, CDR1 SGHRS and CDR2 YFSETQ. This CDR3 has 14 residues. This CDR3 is CASSLNSRGSEQYF. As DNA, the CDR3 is TGCGCCAGCAGCTTGAATTCCCGCGGGAGCGAGCAGTACTTC. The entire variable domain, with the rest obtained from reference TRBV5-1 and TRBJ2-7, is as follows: KAGVTQTPRYLIKTRGQQVTLSCSPISGHRSVSWYQQTPGQGLQFLFEYFSETQRNKGNFPGRFSGRQFSNSRSEMNVSTLELGDSALYLCASSLNSRGSEQYFGPGTRLTVT.

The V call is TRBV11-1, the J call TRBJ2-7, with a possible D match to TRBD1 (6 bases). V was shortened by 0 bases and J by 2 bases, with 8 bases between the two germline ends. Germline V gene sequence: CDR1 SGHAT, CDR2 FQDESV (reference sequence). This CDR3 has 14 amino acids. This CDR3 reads CASSLAQGTYEQYF. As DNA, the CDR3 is TGTGCCAGCAGCTTAGCACAGGGTACCTACGAGCAGTACTTC.

The CDR3 is CASSSDYRETQYF. DNA for the CDR3: TGTGCCAGCAGCTCGGACTATCGCGAGACCCAGTACTTC. J is TRBJ2-5 and V is TRBV7-9; possibly TRBD2 for D (6 bases). CDR1 is SEHNR and CDR2 is FQNEAQ in the germline V gene (reference sequence). The germline V and J ends were trimmed by 4 bases and 5 bases, with 11 bases remaining between them. The CDR3 is made up of 13 amino acids.

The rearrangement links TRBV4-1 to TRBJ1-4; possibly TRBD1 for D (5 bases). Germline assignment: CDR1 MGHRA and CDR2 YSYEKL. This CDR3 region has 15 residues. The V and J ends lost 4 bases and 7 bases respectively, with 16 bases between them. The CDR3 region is CASSPTQGLVEKLFF. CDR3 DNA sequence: TGCGCCAGCAGCCCGACCCAGGGTTTGGTTGAAAAACTGTTTTTT.

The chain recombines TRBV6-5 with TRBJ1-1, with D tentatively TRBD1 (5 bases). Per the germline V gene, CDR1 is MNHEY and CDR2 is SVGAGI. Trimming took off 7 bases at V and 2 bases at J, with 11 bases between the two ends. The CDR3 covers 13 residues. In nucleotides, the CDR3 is TGTGCCAGCACTGCCAGGGTAAACACTGAAGCTTTCTTT. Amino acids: CASTARVNTEAFF.

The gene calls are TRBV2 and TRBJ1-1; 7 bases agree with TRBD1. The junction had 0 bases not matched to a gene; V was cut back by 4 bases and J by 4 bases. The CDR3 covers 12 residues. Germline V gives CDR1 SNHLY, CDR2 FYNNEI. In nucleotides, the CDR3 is TGTGCCAGCAGTGGGGACAGCACTGAAGCTTTCTTT. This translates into CASSGDSTEAFF.

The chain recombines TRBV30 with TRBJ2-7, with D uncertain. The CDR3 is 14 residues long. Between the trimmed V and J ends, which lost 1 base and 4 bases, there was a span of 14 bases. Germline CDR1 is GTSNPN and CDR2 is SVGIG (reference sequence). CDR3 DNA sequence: TGTGCCTGGAGTGGAGGTGCCATCGGGTACGAGCAGTACTTC. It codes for CAWSGGAIGYEQYF.

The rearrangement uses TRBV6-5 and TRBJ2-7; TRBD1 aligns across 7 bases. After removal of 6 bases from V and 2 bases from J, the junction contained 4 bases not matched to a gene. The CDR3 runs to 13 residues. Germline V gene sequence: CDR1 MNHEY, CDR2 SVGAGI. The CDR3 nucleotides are TGTGCCAGCAGGGAGACAGGGACCTACGAGCAGTACGTC. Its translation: CASRETGTYEQYV.

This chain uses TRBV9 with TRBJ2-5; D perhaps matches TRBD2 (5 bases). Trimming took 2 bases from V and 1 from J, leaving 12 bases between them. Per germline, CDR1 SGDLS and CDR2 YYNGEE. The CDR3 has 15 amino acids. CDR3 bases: TGTGCCAGCAGCGTTCTCCCTACTAGCCAAGAGACCCAGTACTTC. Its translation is CASSVLPTSQETQYF.

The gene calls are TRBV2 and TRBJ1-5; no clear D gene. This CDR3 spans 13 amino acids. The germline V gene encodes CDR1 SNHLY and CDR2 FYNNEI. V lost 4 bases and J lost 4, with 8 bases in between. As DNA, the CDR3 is TGTGCCAGCAGTGGGCAGTTAAATCAGCCCCAGCATTTT. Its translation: CASSGQLNQPQHF.

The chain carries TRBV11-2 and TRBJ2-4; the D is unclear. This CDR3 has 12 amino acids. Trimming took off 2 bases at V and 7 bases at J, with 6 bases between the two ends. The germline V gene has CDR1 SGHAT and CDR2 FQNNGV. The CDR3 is CASSLSSNIQYF. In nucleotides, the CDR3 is TGTGCCAGCAGCTTAAGCTCTAACATTCAGTACTTC.

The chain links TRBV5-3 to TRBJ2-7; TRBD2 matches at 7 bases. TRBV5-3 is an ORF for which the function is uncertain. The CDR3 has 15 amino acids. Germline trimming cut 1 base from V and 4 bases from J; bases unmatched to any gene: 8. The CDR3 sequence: CARSLKGGSRYEQYF. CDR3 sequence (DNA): TGTGCCAGAAGCTTGAAGGGCGGGAGTCGGTACGAGCAGTACTTC.

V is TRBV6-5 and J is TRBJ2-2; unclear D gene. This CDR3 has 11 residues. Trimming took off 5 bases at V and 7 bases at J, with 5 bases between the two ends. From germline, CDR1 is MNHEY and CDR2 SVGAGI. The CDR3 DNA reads TGTGCCAGCAGTCGTCTCGGGGAGCTGTTTTTT. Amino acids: CASSRLGELFF.

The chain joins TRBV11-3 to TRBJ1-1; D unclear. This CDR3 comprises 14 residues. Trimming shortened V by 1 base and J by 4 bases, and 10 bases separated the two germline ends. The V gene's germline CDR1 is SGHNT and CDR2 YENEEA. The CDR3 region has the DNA TGTGCCAGCAGCTTAGCCCACGGGAGCACTGAAGCTTTCTTT. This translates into CASSLAHGSTEAFF.

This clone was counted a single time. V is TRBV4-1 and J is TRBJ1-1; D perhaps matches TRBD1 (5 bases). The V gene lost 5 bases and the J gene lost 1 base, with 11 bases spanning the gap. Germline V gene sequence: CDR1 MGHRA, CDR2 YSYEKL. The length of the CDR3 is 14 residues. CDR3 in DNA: TGCGCCAGCAGCACCCGCGGGGCGAACACTGAAGCTTTCTTT. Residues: CASSTRGANTEAFF.

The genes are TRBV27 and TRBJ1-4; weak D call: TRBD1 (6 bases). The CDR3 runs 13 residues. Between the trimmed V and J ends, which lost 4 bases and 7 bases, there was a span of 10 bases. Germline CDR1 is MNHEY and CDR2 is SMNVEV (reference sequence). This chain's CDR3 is CASSYKGGEKLFF. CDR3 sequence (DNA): TGTGCCAGCAGTTACAAAGGGGGTGAAAAACTGTTTTTT.